A single sample gave rise to the 5 T cell receptor beta chains below, sequenced in a study of shared T cell receptors in the human thymus. Sequencing used immunoSEQ multiplex PCR; TCRdb keeps in-frame clones, though not all of them. Of some 760,000 clones in the sample, 70% to 90% are singletons; the top ten hold about 0.011%. These same records also appear under a second study, on human thymus T cells.

Material: thymocytes. These receptors came from a girl under two years old with a congenital heart defect.

The V call is TRBV4-1, the J call TRBJ2-7; tentative D call: TRBD2 (5 bases). Trimming cost V 1 base and J 4 bases, with 17 bases left between them. CDR1 and CDR2 (germline): MGHRA, YSYEKL. The CDR3 is made up of 16 amino acids. The DNA for the CDR3 is TGCGCCAGCAGCCAAGCCGCAGCGGACCCGAAGTACGAGCAGTACTTC. Translated: CASSQAAADPKYEQYF.

The CDR3 spells CASSTGNPLYEQYF. The CDR3 coding sequence is TGTGCCAGTTCTACAGGGAACCCCCTTTACGAGCAGTACTTC. This chain uses TRBV14 with TRBJ2-7, with D maybe TRBD1 (6 bases). With 9 bases removed from V and 4 bases from J, the gap between germline ends came to 19 bases. The CDR3 sequence is 14 residues long. CDR1 and CDR2 (germline): SGHDN, FVKESK.

The chain employs TRBV7-2 and TRBJ2-1; 14 bases are shared with TRBD2. Trimming at V came to 2 bases and at J to 0 bases, leaving 6 bases not matched to a gene. The CDR3 is 19 residues long. The germline V gene has CDR1 SGHTA and CDR2 FQGNSA. CDR3 bases: TGTGCCAGCAGCTTACGACTAGCGGGGGGGAGTAGCTCCTACAATGAGCAGTTCTTC. Amino acids: CASSLRLAGGSSSYNEQFF.

The V gene is TRBV19, the J gene TRBJ1-5; 9 nucleotides align to TRBD1. Losses at the gene ends were 4 bases for V and 2 bases for J; bases not matched to a gene: 9. The CDR3 runs 17 residues. Germline loops: CDR1 LNHDA, CDR2 SQIVND (reference sequence). The CDR3 sequence is CASSRTGDRRGNQPQHF. DNA of the CDR3: TGTGCCAGTAGTAGGACAGGGGACAGAAGGGGCAATCAGCCCCAGCATTTT.

The rearrangement uses TRBV7-2 and TRBJ2-7; D possibly corresponds to TRBD2 (6 bases). The germline V and J ends were trimmed by 2 bases and 5 bases, with 16 bases remaining between them. CDR3 length: 15 amino acids. In germline, CDR1 is SGHTA, CDR2 FQGNSA. This CDR3 reads CASSLSRGSRDEQYF. The CDR3, as DNA: TGTGCCAGCAGCTTATCCCGGGGGTCGAGGGACGAGCAGTACTTC.